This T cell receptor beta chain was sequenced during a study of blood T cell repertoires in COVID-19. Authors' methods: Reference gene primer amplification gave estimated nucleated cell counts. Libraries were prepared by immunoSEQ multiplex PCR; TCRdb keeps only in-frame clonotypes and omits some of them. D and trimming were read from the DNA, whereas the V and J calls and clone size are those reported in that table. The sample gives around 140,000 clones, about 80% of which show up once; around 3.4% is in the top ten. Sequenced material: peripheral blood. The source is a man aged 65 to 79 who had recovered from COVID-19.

The CDR3 DNA reads as TGTGCCAGCAGTGGACTAGCGGGAACAGATACGCAGTATTTT. It yields the protein CASSGLAGTDTQYF. The chain employs TRBV28 and TRBJ2-3; 12 bases agree with TRBD2. This CDR3 spans 14 amino acids. V dropped 5 bases and J dropped 3; count of bases not matched to a gene: 0. The germline V gene has CDR1 MDHEN and CDR2 SYDVKM. Filled out from reference TRBV28 and TRBJ2-3, the complete variable domain reads DVKVTQSSRYLVKRTGEKVFLECVQDMDHENMFWYRQDPGLGLRLIYFSYDVKMKEKGDIPEGYSVSREKKERFSLILESASTNQTSMYLCASSGLAGTDTQYFGPGTRLTVL.